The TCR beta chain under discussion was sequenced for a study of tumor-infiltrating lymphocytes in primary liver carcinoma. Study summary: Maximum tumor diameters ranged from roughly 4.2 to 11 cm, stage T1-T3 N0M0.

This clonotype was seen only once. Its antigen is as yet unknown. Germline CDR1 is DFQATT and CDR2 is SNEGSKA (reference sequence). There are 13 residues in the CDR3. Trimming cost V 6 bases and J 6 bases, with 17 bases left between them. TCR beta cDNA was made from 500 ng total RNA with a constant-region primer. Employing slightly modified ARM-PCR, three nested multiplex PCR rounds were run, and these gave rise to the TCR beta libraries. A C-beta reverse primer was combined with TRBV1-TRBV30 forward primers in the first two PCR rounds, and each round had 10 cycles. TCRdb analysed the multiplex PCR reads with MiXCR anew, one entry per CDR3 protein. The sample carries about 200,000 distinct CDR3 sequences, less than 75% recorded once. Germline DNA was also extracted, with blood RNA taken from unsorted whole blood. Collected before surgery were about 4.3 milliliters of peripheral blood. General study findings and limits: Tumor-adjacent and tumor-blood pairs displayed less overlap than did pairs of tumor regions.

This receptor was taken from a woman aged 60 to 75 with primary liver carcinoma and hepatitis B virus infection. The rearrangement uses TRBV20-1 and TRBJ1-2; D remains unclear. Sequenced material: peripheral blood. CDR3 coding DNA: TGCAGTGCCAATATACCCCTAAGGGATGGCTACACCTTC. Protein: CSANIPLRDGYTF.